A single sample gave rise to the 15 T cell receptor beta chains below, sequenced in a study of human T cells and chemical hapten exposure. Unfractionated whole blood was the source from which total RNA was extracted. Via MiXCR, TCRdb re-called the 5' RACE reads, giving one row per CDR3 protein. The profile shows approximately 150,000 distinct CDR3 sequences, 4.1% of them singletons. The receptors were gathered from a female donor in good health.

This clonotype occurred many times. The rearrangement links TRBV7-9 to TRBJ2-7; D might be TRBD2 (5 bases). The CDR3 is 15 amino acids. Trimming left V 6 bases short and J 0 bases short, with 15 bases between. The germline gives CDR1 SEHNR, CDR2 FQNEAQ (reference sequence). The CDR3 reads CASRPRTGSSYEQYF. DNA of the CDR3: TGTGCCAGCAGGCCGCGGACGGGGAGCTCCTACGAGCAGTACTTC.

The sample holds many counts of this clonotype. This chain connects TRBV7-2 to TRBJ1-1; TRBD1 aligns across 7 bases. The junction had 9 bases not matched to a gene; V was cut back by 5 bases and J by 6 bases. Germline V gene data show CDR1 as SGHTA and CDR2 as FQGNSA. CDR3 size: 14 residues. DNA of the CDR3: TGTGCCAGCAGCATTACAGGGGCCGCTCCTGAAGCTTTCTTT. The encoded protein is CASSITGAAPEAFF.

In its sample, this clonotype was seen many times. The CDR3 DNA reads TGTGCCAGCAGTGCCAGTAGGGGGACAGGGAGTAATAATTCACCCCTCCACTTT. This encodes CASSASRGTGSNNSPLHF. This rearrangement joins TRBV6-1 to TRBJ1-6, with 9 positions matching TRBD1. This CDR3 spans 18 amino acids. Germline V gene lookup returns CDR1 MNHNS and CDR2 SASEGT. V shed 4 bases and J 5 bases; nucleotides not matched to a gene: 12.

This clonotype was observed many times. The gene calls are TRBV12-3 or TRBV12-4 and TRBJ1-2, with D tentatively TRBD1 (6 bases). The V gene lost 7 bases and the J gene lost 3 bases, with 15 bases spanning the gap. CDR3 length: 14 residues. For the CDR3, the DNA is TGTGCCAGCACTGGGGGCCAGGGGTACTATGGCTACACCTTC. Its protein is CASTGGQGYYGYTF.

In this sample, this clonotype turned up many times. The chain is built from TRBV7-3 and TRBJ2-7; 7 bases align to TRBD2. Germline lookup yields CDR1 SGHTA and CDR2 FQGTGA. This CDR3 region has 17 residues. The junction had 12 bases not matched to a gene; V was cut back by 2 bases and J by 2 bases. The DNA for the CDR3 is TGTGCCAGCAGCTTAGCCCCTAGCGGAGCACTACCCTACGAGCAGTACTTC. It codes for CASSLAPSGALPYEQYF.

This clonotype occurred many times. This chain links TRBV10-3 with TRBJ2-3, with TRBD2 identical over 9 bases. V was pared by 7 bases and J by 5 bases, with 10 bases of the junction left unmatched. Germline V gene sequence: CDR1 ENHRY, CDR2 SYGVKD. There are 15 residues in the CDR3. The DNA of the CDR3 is TGTGCCATCAATAACAGAGCGGGGGGACGAGATACGCAGTATTTT. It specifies CAINNRAGGRDTQYF.

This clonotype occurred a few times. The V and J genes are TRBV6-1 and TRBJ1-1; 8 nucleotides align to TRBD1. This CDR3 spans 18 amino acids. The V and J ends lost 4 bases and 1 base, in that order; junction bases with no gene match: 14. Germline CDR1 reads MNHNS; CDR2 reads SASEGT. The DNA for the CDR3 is TGTGCCAGCAGTGGACCCCTGACAGGGGAGTCCAGGAACACTGAAGCTTTCTTT. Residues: CASSGPLTGESRNTEAFF.

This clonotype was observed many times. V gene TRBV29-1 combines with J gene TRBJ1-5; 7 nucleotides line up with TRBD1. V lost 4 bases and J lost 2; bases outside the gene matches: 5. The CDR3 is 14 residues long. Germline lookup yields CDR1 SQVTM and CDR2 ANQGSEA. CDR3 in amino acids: CSVVEGAGNQPQHF. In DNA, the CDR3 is TGCAGCGTTGTTGAGGGGGCTGGCAATCAGCCCCAGCATTTT.

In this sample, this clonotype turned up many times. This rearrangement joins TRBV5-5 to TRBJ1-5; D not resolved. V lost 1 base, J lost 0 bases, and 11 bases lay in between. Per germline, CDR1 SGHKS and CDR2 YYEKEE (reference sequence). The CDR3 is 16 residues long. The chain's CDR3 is CASSLFGIDSNQPQHF. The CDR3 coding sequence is TGTGCCAGCAGCTTGTTCGGGATCGATAGCAATCAGCCCCAGCATTTT.

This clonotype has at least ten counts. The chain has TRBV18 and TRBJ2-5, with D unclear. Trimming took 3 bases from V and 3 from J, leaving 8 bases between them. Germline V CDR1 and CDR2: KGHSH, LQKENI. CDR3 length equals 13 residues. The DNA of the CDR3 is TGTGCCAGCTCACCCAAGCAAAAAGAGACCCAGTACTTC. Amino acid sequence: CASSPKQKETQYF.

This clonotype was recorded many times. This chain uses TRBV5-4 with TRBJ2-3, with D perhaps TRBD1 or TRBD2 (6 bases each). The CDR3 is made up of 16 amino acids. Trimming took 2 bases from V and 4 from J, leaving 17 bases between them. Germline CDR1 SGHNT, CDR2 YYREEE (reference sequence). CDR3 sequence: CASSFRGGLGPDTQYF. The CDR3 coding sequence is TGTGCCAGCAGCTTCAGAGGGGGGCTCGGTCCAGATACGCAGTATTTT.

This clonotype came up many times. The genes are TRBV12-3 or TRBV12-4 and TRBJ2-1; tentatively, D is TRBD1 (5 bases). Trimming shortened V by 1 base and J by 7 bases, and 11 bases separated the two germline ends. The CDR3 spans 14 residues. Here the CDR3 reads CASSLVQGGNEQFF. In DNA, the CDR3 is TGTGCCAGCAGTTTAGTTCAGGGTGGGAATGAGCAGTTCTTC.

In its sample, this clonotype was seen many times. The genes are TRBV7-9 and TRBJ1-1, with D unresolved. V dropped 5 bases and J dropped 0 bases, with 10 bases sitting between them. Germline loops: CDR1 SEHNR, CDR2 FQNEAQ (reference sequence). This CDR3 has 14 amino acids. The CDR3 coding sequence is TGTGCCAGCAGCCTACAGCAAATGAACACTGAAGCTTTCTTT. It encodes CASSLQQMNTEAFF.

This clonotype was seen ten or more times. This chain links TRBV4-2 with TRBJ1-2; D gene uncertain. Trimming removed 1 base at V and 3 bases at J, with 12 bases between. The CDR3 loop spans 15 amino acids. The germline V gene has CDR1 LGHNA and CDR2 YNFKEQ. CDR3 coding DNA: TGTGCCAGCAGCCAAGTAAACCCCCGGGACTATGGCTACACCTTC. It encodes CASSQVNPRDYGYTF.

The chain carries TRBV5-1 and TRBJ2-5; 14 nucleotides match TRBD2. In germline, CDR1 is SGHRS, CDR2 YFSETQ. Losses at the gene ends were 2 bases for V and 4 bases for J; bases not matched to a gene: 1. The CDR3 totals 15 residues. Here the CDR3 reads CASSFGLAGGETQYF. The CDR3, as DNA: TGCGCCAGCAGCTTCGGACTAGCGGGGGGAGAGACCCAGTACTTC.